These T cell receptor beta chains were read from a single sample in a study of T cell repertoires in cytomegalovirus infection. TCRdb fed the reads into MiXCR, producing one record per CDR3 protein. This sample has some 600,000 distinct CDR3 sequences, with more than 20% found just once. Sequencing input: CD8+ T cells from PBMCs. The source of these receptors is a human donor in good health (CMV status not recorded). Some clones in this sample may be carry-over from other donors' samples. The CDR3 runs from the conserved cysteine through the conserved F or W. A D gene is named only where the DNA matches it firmly. A clone size is listed for some rows: how often the clone was seen (once, few, many), or a class if it is expanded.

J gene | clone size | V gene | D gene | CDR3 DNA | CDR3 protein
TRBJ1-5 | few | TRBV20-1 | - | TGCAGTGCTAGAGATTTCGCCCCCAGTGATCAGCCCCAGCATTTT | CSARDFAPSDQPQHF
TRBJ1-6 | - | TRBV13 | TRBD1 | TGTGCCAGCAGCTCCCAGGGGGCATATTCACCCCTCCACTTT | CASSSQGAYSPLHF
TRBJ1-2 | - | TRBV7-6 | - | TGTGCCAGCAGCTTAGGGGACGGTTTCTATGGCTACACCTTC | CASSLGDGFYGYTF
TRBJ2-2 | many | TRBV6-1 | - | TGTGCCAGCAGTCCCGACTTTCCGGGGGCCCCTCACACCGGGGAGCTGTTTTTT | CASSPDFPGAPHTGELFF
TRBJ1-1 | - | TRBV7-9 | - | TGTGCCAGCAGCTCCATGGACGTATTTTTGAACACTGAAGCTTTCTTT | CASSSMDVFLNTEAFF
TRBJ2-3 | - | TRBV6-1 | TRBD2 | TGTGTCAGCAACGGGACTAGCCCGCCAGATACGCAGTATTTT | CVSNGTSPPDTQYF
TRBJ1-1 | - | TRBV7-8 | - | TGTACCAGCAGCTTGGGGGAAAACACTGAAGCTTTCTTT | CTSSLGENTEAFF
TRBJ2-4 | - | TRBV4-2 | - | TGTGCCAGCAGCCAATATTACAGTGACCTAGCCAAAAACATTCAGTACTTC | CASSQYYSDLAKNIQYF
TRBJ1-5 | many | TRBV28 | - | TGTGCCAGCAGCCGGTATAGGGATCAGCCCCAGCATTTT | CASSRYRDQPQHF
TRBJ1-1 | - | TRBV11-1 | - | TGTGCCAGCAGCCCCCCCGTGTCCCCTCTTGTCGCTTTCTTT | CASSPPVSPLVAFF
TRBJ2-1 | few | TRBV19 | TRBD2 | TGTGCCAGTAGTATAGATCAGCGGGGGGCCTACAATGAGCAGTTCTTC | CASSIDQRGAYNEQFF
TRBJ2-2 | few | TRBV28 | - | TGTGCCAGCAGTGCGACAGATCCGGCCGGGGAGCTGTTTTTT | CASSATDPAGELFF
TRBJ2-3 | - | TRBV28 | TRBD1 | TGTGCCAGCAGTTTATCCAGGGGGCGAGAGGCTTCCGTGGGCACAGATACGCAGTATTTT | CASSLSRGREASVGTDTQYF
TRBJ2-2 | many | TRBV7-8 | TRBD1 | TGTGCCAGCAGCTACTACAGGGGAACCGGGGAGCTGTTTTTT | CASSYYRGTGELFF
TRBJ1-5 | - | TRBV28 | TRBD1 | TGTGCCAGCAAACAAGGGACAGGGTGCAATCAGCCCCAGCATTTT | CASKQGTGCNQPQHF
TRBJ2-2 | many | TRBV7-9 | - | TGTGCCAGCAGCTATAACCCCACTGCCCCGAACACCGGGGAGCTGTTTTTT | CASSYNPTAPNTGELFF